The clone carrying this TCR delta chain was counted a few times. What it recognizes is unknown. TCRdb's protein for this DNA is that of a much larger clone and differs from the translation at residue 5, likely a read error; the protein shown is the DNA translation. Flow sorting of PBMC yielded separate Vgamma9/Vdelta2+ and Vdelta2-negative gammadelta T cell populations for bulk repertoire analysis. Germline V gene sequence: CDR1 GEAIGNYY, CDR2 EKD. The CDR3 has 14 amino acids. Trimming stripped 3 bases from V and 1 base from J, with 11 bases between. This specimen belongs to a study of γδ T cells in repeated Plasmodium falciparum infection. About the research overall: Age- and gender-matched Australian children served as comparison for malaria-exposed Malian children. Findings and limits, study-wide: Vdelta2-negative gammadelta repertoires appeared less diverse and less shared in Malian than Australian children.

TCRdb re-called the multiplex PCR reads using CATT. This sample has around 86,000 delta-chain clones, with 1.4% to 1.5% found just once. The source is a pool of human donors (malaria-infected and uninfected, not separated). The genes are TRDV2 and TRDJ1; weak D call: TRDD3 (6 bases). Since TCRdb gives no J gene, matching the DNA to germline was used here to assign it. The sequencing sample was made of gamma-delta T cells from blood. The CDR3 nucleotides read TGTGCCTGTGACCTATGGGGGGTCACCGATAAACTCATCTTT. Protein: CACDLWGVTDKLIF.